These 27 T cell receptor beta chains were sequenced from one sample in a study of glioma-infiltrating T cells. The iRepertoire nested amplicon-rescue multiplex PCR amplified TCR alpha and beta CDR3s from RNA. TCRdb reprocessed the multiplex PCR reads via MiXCR and lists one record per CDR3 protein. Among 300,000 to 400,000 distinct CDR3 sequences, about 40% were seen once, and the ten largest hold around 13%. The material sequenced was glioma tissue, nonneoplastic brain tissue, or PBMCs (not recorded which). The receptors originated from a human donor with low-grade glioma or glioblastoma, undergoing nonglioma brain surgery, or in good health (not recorded which).

J is TRBJ1-5 and V is TRBV19, with D maybe TRBD1 (6 bases). The CDR3 runs 17 residues. V was cut by 5 bases and J by 0 bases, with 17 bases left in between. The germline CDR1 and CDR2 sequences are LNHDA and SQIVND (reference sequence). This chain's CDR3 is CASSFVTGTSSNQPQHF. The DNA of the CDR3 is TGTGCCAGTAGTTTCGTCACCGGGACAAGTAGCAATCAGCCCCAGCATTTT. Using reference TRBV19 and TRBJ1-5 for the parts outside the CDR3, the full variable domain is DGGITQSPKYLFRKEGQNVTLSCEQNLNHDAMYWYRQDPGQGLRLIYYSQIVNDFQKGDIAEGYSVSREKKESFPLTVTSAQKNPTAFYLCASSFVTGTSSNQPQHFGDGTRLSIL.

Regarding this clonotype: With a much larger clone just one base away, this may be a read error. The chain employs TRBV6-2 or TRBV6-3 and TRBJ2-1; D is unclear. Judging by the DNA end, TRBJ2-7 fits better; the J call may be wrong. The CDR3 extends over 11 amino acids. Germline CDR1 is MNHEY and CDR2 is SVGEGT. The CDR3 region is CASDDNYEQYF. The CDR3 nucleotides are TGTGCCAGCGATGACAACTACGAGCAGTACTTC.

The table lists this clonotype with a few counts. The DNA for the CDR3 is TGTGCCAGCAGTTTAATCGGCTTTGGTCAGCTATCCCGGGAGACCCAGTACTTC. Translated, it gives CASSLIGFGQLSRETQYF. The chain has TRBV27 and TRBJ2-5; D is undetermined. CDR1 is MNHEY, CDR2 SMNVEV, per germline (reference sequence). Trimming removed 2 bases from V and 5 bases from J, with 24 bases in between. The CDR3 extends over 18 amino acids.

This clonotype came up a few times. V usage is TRBV2 and J usage is TRBJ2-1; 9 bases line up with TRBD1. Unmatched junction bases numbered 2, after V lost 6 bases and J lost 8 bases. The CDR3 is 12 residues long. CDR1 and CDR2 from the germline V gene are SNHLY and FYNNEI. CDR3: CASSRQGDEQFF. CDR3 bases: TGTGCCAGCAGCAGACAGGGGGATGAGCAGTTCTTC.

The CDR3: CASGFSGGNQPQHF. The CDR3 DNA follows: TGTGCCAGCGGTTTCAGTGGGGGCAATCAGCCCCAGCATTTT. The V and J genes are TRBV2 and TRBJ1-5; no firm D call. The CDR3 length is 14 residues. Germline values: CDR1 SNHLY, CDR2 FYNNEI. V lost 8 bases and J lost 2, with 13 bases in between.

The sample holds many counts of this clonotype. This sequence joins TRBV6-2 or TRBV6-3 and TRBJ2-1; D may be TRBD2 (6 bases). Germline V gene lookup returns CDR1 MNHEY and CDR2 SVGEGT. The CDR3 spans 16 residues. Between the trimmed V and J ends, which lost 4 bases and 3 bases, there was a span of 16 bases. The CDR3 DNA follows: TGTGCCAGCAGTTTTACTAGCAGCCCATACTACAATGAGCAGTTCTTC. Translating it yields CASSFTSSPYYNEQFF.

The chain has TRBV5-1 and TRBJ1-2; D not resolved. Trimming removed 8 bases from V and 2 bases from J, with 16 bases in between. Germline assignment: CDR1 SGHRS and CDR2 YFSETQ. This CDR3 contains 14 residues. The CDR3 DNA reads as TGCGCCAGAACCCCGTCTCCGGGGAACTATGGCTACACCTTC. This codes for CARTPSPGNYGYTF.

The chain joins TRBV7-9 to TRBJ2-7; 9 nucleotides agree with TRBD1. J lost 7 bases, V lost 5 bases, and 9 bases had no gene match. The CDR3 loop spans 14 amino acids. In germline, CDR1 is SEHNR, CDR2 FQNEAQ (reference sequence). The DNA of the CDR3 is TGTGCCAGCAGCCCGGACAGGGGAGGGGGGGAGCAGTACTTC. This codes for CASSPDRGGGEQYF. Together with reference TRBV7-9 and TRBJ2-7, the CDR3 gives the full variable domain: DTGVSQNPRHKITKRGQNVTFRCDPISEHNRLYWYRQTLGQGPEFLTYFQNEAQLEKSRLLSDRFSAERPKGSFSTLEIQRTEQGDSAMYLCASSPDRGGGEQYFGPGTRLTVT.

The V and J genes are TRBV5-1 and TRBJ2-7; no definite D call. Germline lookup yields CDR1 SGHRS and CDR2 YFSETQ. The CDR3 runs to 13 residues. V was trimmed by 0 bases and J by 4 bases, leaving 8 bases between them. Here the CDR3 reads CASSLAKGYEQYF. CDR3 nucleotides: TGCGCCAGCAGCTTGGCCAAGGGTTACGAGCAGTACTTC.

This clonotype occurred a few times. This rearrangement joins TRBV4-1 to TRBJ2-1; TRBD2 is a possible D gene (5 bases). Trimming removed 0 bases from V and 2 bases from J, with 11 bases in between. This CDR3 is built from 16 residues. Germline values: CDR1 MGHRA, CDR2 YSYEKL. The CDR3 region is CASSQDIERPYNEQFF. The CDR3 nucleotides are TGCGCCAGCAGCCAAGATATAGAGCGGCCCTACAATGAGCAGTTCTTC.

There are a few counts of this clonotype. The V call is TRBV20-1, the J call TRBJ2-1; D might be TRBD1 (6 bases). V lost 2 bases to trimming and J lost 4 bases, with 9 bases between them. Germline CDR1 is DFQATT and CDR2 is SNEGSKA (reference sequence). The CDR3 is 13 amino acids. CDR3 bases: TGCAGTGCTAGATTCGGGACATACAATGAGCAGTTCTTC. Translation gives CSARFGTYNEQFF.

Comments on this clonotype: This may arise from a read error, as a much more abundant clone is one base away. The chain recombines TRBV7-2 with TRBJ2-1, with 8 bases matching TRBD2. The V gene end was trimmed by 0 bases and the J gene end by 9 bases; junction bases not matched to a gene: 10. Germline lookup yields CDR1 SGHTA and CDR2 FQGNSA. This CDR3 spans 16 amino acids. The CDR3, as DNA: TGTGCCAGCAGCTTAGCGTTCAGCGGGAGTGGCAGTGAGCAGTTCTTC. This encodes CASSLAFSGSGSEQFF.

The chain couples TRBV19 to TRBJ1-5; D is unclear. Germline CDR1 LNHDA, CDR2 SQIVND (reference sequence). The CDR3 is 14 residues long. V was pared by 3 bases and J by 2 bases, with 8 bases between. The CDR3 nucleotides read TGTGCCAGTAGTATCAGGCCGGGCAATCAGCCCCAGCATTTT. Translating it yields CASSIRPGNQPQHF.

V usage is TRBV19 and J usage is TRBJ1-5, with D unresolved. From germline, CDR1 is LNHDA and CDR2 SQIVND (reference sequence). The CDR3 is 14 amino acids. Trimming left V 7 bases short and J 3 bases short, with 13 bases between. The CDR3: CASTPWQYNQPQHF. CDR3 sequence (DNA): TGTGCCAGTACCCCATGGCAGTACAATCAGCCCCAGCATTTT.

Worth noting for this clonotype: No conserved phenylalanine or tryptophan is present at the end of the CDR3, so a read error is the likely explanation. V and J are TRBV7-2 and TRBJ2-7; the D gene is possibly TRBD1 (6 bases). The CDR3 is made up of 11 amino acids. Germline CDR1 is SGHTA and CDR2 is FQGNSA. The CDR3, as DNA: TGCAGGGGCAGGGAACGCGACGAGCAGTACCTC. Protein: CRGRERDEQYL.

As to this clonotype: A read error may account for a junction end that differs from germline. The chain couples TRBV6-1 to TRBJ1-5, with 10 bases aligning to TRBD1. Germline V gives CDR1 MNHNS, CDR2 SASEGT. The CDR3 is 18 residues long. CDR3: CASSEAGTGELANQPRHF. CDR3 nucleotides: TGTGCCAGCAGTGAAGCTGGGACAGGGGAATTAGCGAATCAGCCCCGGCATTTT.

Comment on this clonotype: This could be a read error, since a much larger clone is one nucleotide away. This chain connects TRBV6-5 to TRBJ1-1, with D uncertain. The CDR3 covers 13 residues. CDR1 is MNHEY and CDR2 is SVGAGI in the germline V gene. V was clipped by 6 bases and J by 11 bases, with 19 bases between them. The CDR3 region is CASSLTFLIEAFF. In nucleotides, the CDR3 is TGTGCCAGCAGCTTAACCTTCCTGATCGAGGCTTTCTTT.

Points on this clonotype: This could be a read error, since a much larger clone is one nucleotide away. The rearrangement links TRBV27 to TRBJ2-7; possible D gene TRBD2, 5 bases. CDR3 size: 15 residues. CDR1 is MNHEY and CDR2 is SMNVEV in the germline V gene (reference sequence). The DNA for the CDR3 is TGTGGCACAGCAGTTGACTCGGGAAGAGCCTACGAGCAGTACTTC. It encodes CGTAVDSGRAYEQYF.

Remarks on this clonotype: One end of the junction is discordant with germline, which a read error may explain. The rearrangement links TRBV7-9 to TRBJ2-1, with D tentatively TRBD1 (5 bases). In germline, CDR1 is SEHNR, CDR2 FQNEAQ (reference sequence). CDR3 length: 14 residues. The CDR3 DNA reads as TGTGCCAACAGCCGCATGGGGCGCCCCAATGAGCAGTTCTTC. It codes for CANSRMGRPNEQFF.

This sequence joins TRBV6-6 and TRBJ1-5, with a possible D match to TRBD1 (5 bases). This CDR3 comprises 17 residues. Looked up from germline, CDR1 is MNHNY and CDR2 is SVGAGI (reference sequence). V was trimmed by 2 bases and J by 1 base, leaving 15 bases between them. The CDR3 DNA reads TGTGCCAGCAGTTACGCACCCAATAGGACAAGCAATCAGCCCCAGCATTTT. Translating gives CASSYAPNRTSNQPQHF.

This clonotype was recorded a few times. The genes are TRBV29-1 and TRBJ2-3; TRBD1 might be the D (5 bases). Germline loops: CDR1 SQVTM, CDR2 ANQGSEA. Between the trimmed V and J ends, which lost 3 bases and 3 bases, there was a span of 10 bases. The CDR3 is 13 amino acids. The CDR3 protein is CSVDRAKTDTQYF. CDR3 bases: TGCAGCGTTGACAGGGCGAAAACAGATACGCAGTATTTT.

The chain is built from TRBV6-4 and TRBJ2-7, with 14 nucleotides matching TRBD2. J gave up 5 bases and V 7 bases, and 7 bases lay outside the gene matches. The germline gives CDR1 MRHNA, CDR2 SNTAGT. This CDR3 region has 15 residues. CDR3 residues: CASTGGTSGRDEQYF. Written as DNA, the CDR3 is TGTGCCAGCACCGGCGGGACTAGCGGGAGAGACGAGCAGTACTTC.

In regard to this clonotype: With a much larger clone just one base away, this may be a read error. The chain has TRBV28 and TRBJ1-2; no definite D call. The V end was cut by 11 bases, the J end by 2 bases, with 12 bases between. Germline V CDR1 and CDR2: MDHEN, SYDVKM. This CDR3 region has 12 residues. The CDR3 coding sequence is TGTGCCTCGGTGGAGGGCAACTATGGCTACACCTTC. It yields the protein CASVEGNYGYTF.

This chain uses TRBV20-1 with TRBJ2-1; D gene unclear. V shed 1 base and J shed 5 bases, with 15 bases lying between them. Germline CDR1 reads DFQATT; CDR2 reads SNEGSKA (reference sequence). This CDR3 spans 15 amino acids. In DNA form, the CDR3 reads TGCAGTGCTAGAGTAGGAACTGAGAATCACAATGAGCAGTTCTTC. Its protein product is CSARVGTENHNEQFF.

Note on this clonotype: Compared with germline, one end of the junction differs, possibly owing to a read error. CDR3 sequence reads: CAISDPKDNQETQYF. The CDR3 region has the DNA TGTGCCATCAGTGACCCCAAGGACAACCAAGAGACCCAGTACTTC. V usage is TRBV6-1 and J usage is TRBJ2-5, with D possibly TRBD1 on 5 matching bases. CDR1 is MNHNS, CDR2 SASEGT, per germline. The CDR3 runs to 15 residues.

Worth noting for this clonotype: This may come from a read error, since a much larger clone is one base off. This chain uses TRBV28 with TRBJ2-1, with D perhaps assigned TRBD1 or TRBD2 (5 bases each). CDR1 and CDR2 from the germline V gene are MDHEN and SYDVKM. The CDR3 runs 16 residues. CDR3 nucleotide sequence: TGTGCCAGCAGTTCCGGAACTAGGGGCTCCTACAATGGGCAGTTCTTC. Protein product: CASSSGTRGSYNGQFF. Filled out from reference TRBV28 and TRBJ2-1, the complete variable domain reads DVKVTQSSRYLVKRTGEKVFLECVQDMDHENMFWYRQDPGLGLRLIYFSYDVKMKEKGDIPEGYSVSREKKERFSLILESASTNQTSMYLCASSSGTRGSYNGQFFGPGTRLTVL.

This clonotype was seen a few times. V is TRBV2 and J is TRBJ2-1; 12 bases map to TRBD2. With 5 bases clipped from V and 5 bases from J, the junction kept 10 bases outside the gene matches. The CDR3 consists of 17 residues. Germline V gene sequence: CDR1 SNHLY, CDR2 FYNNEI. In nucleotides, the CDR3 is TGTGCCAGCAGTCCGACAGGGCTAGCGGGAGGGGACAATGAGCAGTTCTTC. As protein: CASSPTGLAGGDNEQFF.